The TCR beta chain under discussion was sequenced for a study of long-term antiretroviral therapy in people with HIV. Study-level information: The earliest samples predate the 2015 immediate-ART recommendation by about a decade.

To note about this clone: Its antigen is unidentified.

Study conclusions and caveats: HIV repertoires covered narrower CDR3 length ranges than controls did. ART adherence, viral resistance and therapy changes were not recorded. An increase in diversity followed ART, yet levels stayed below transplant donor controls.

Germline V gives CDR1 SGHDT, CDR2 YYEEEE. CDR3 length: 13 amino acids. V was shortened by 0 bases and J by 7 bases, with 10 bases between the two germline ends. Samples were assayed with immunoSEQ v3.0 at survey level. Generated by immunoSEQ multiplex PCR, the TCRdb table keeps only in-frame clones and is missing some. The sample lists 30,000 to 40,000 clones, roughly 82% seen once, with roughly 14% in the top ten. This sequence originates from a man aged 18 to 30 with HIV. Sequenced here: unsorted PBMCs, sampled 0.3 years after starting antiretroviral therapy. The rearrangement joins TRBV5-6 to TRBJ1-1, with D hard to call. The CDR3 sequence is CASSLAPLDEAFF. The CDR3, as DNA: TGTGCCAGCAGCTTGGCGCCGTTGGATGAAGCTTTCTTT. Together with reference TRBV5-6 and TRBJ1-1, the CDR3 gives the full variable domain: DAGVTQSPTHLIKTRGQQVTLRCSPKSGHDTVSWYQQALGQGPQFIFQYYEEEERQRGNFPDRFSGHQFPNYSSELNVNALLLGDSALYLCASSLAPLDEAFFGQGTRLTVV.